These 32 T cell receptor beta chains originate from one sample sequenced in a study of T cell changes during pregnancy in multiple sclerosis. Only in-frame clones appear in the TCRdb table, and some are missing; sequencing was by immunoSEQ multiplex PCR. The table records approximately 90,000 clones, 90% to 95% of them present only once. Here the sequenced sample was peripheral blood, taken after pregnancy. These TCRs come from a female donor in good health, enrolled as a control in a pregnancy study.

This sequence joins TRBV30 and TRBJ2-1, with TRBD1 identical over 8 bases. V gave up 3 bases and J gave up 6 bases; unmatched junction bases: 4. The CDR3 covers 13 residues. CDR1 is GTSNPN and CDR2 is SVGIG in the germline V gene (reference sequence). CDR3 coding DNA: TGTGCCTGGAGCCCGGACAGGGCCAATGAGCAGTTCTTC. This translates into CAWSPDRANEQFF.

The V gene is TRBV5-1, the J gene TRBJ2-7, with a weak D call TRBD1 (6 bases). The CDR3 consists of 15 residues. CDR1 and CDR2 from the germline V gene are SGHRS and YFSETQ. V was cut by 4 bases and J by 1 base, with 15 bases left in between. CDR3 bases: TGCGCCAGCAGCATACAGGGTGGGTGGTCCTACGAGCAGTACTTC. Translating gives CASSIQGGWSYEQYF.

V gene TRBV9 combines with J gene TRBJ2-2; D is ambiguous. Trimming stripped 3 bases from V and 3 bases from J, with 12 bases between. The CDR3 has 15 amino acids. Per the germline V gene, CDR1 is SGDLS and CDR2 is YYNGEE. The CDR3 DNA follows: TGTGCCAGCAGCGGAGGTGTTGTGGACACCGGGGAGCTGTTTTTT. This encodes CASSGGVVDTGELFF.

The chain employs TRBV28 and TRBJ1-1; D unclear. The CDR3 is made up of 14 amino acids. CDR1 is MDHEN, CDR2 SYDVKM, per germline. V was shortened by 5 bases and J by 1 base, with 11 bases between the two germline ends. CDR3 nucleotide sequence: TGTGCCAGCAGTCTATCAGGCCGGAACACTGAAGCTTTCTTT. It is translated as CASSLSGRNTEAFF. The variable domain in full, with the rest retrieved from reference TRBV28 and TRBJ1-1, is DVKVTQSSRYLVKRTGEKVFLECVQDMDHENMFWYRQDPGLGLRLIYFSYDVKMKEKGDIPEGYSVSREKKERFSLILESASTNQTSMYLCASSLSGRNTEAFFGQGTRLTVV.

This sequence joins TRBV7-2 and TRBJ2-4; 7 bases are shared with TRBD1. The germline CDR1 and CDR2 sequences are SGHTA and FQGNSA. This CDR3 has 13 residues. The junction had 7 bases not matched to a gene; V was cut back by 6 bases and J by 8 bases. This CDR3 reads CASSFTQGDIQYF. DNA of the CDR3: TGTGCCAGCAGTTTCACGCAGGGGGACATTCAGTACTTC.

The chain links TRBV25-1 to TRBJ2-1; tentatively, D is TRBD1 (6 bases). The CDR3 consists of 13 residues. Germline CDR1 and CDR2: MGHDK and SYGVNS. Trimming cost V 2 bases and J 5 bases, with 7 bases left between them. In DNA form, the CDR3 reads TGTGCCAGCAGTGAAGCAGGGGACAATGAGCAGTTCTTC. Its translation: CASSEAGDNEQFF.

The V gene is TRBV27, the J gene TRBJ2-1; D gene ambiguous. There are 13 residues in the CDR3. From germline, CDR1 is MNHEY and CDR2 SMNVEV (reference sequence). V lost 2 bases and J 4 bases, leaving 6 bases between the germline ends. The CDR3 DNA follows: TGTGCCAGCAGTTTAAATCCTTACAATGAGCAGTTCTTC. Its translation: CASSLNPYNEQFF.

The chain uses TRBV25-1 and TRBJ1-2; TRBD1 aligns across 7 bases. Germline CDR1 MGHDK, CDR2 SYGVNS. The trim removed 5 bases at V and 7 bases at J, leaving 13 bases unmatched. This CDR3 is 15 amino acids long. The CDR3 DNA reads as TGTGCCAGCAGTAAAGAGGGGGCTAGAGTAGGTGGCTACACCTTC. It is translated as CASSKEGARVGGYTF.

The chain recombines TRBV5-1 with TRBJ2-2; TRBD2 agrees at 11 bases. The CDR3 has 17 amino acids. The germline V gene has CDR1 SGHRS and CDR2 YFSETQ. V was clipped by 4 bases and J by 0 bases; unmatched bases: 5. The CDR3 region has the DNA TGCGCCAGCAGCGGTGGACTAGCGGGTACGAACACCGGGGAGCTGTTTTTT. This sequence encodes CASSGGLAGTNTGELFF.

The V call is TRBV29-1, the J call TRBJ2-1; D is undetermined. V gave up 2 bases and J gave up 3 bases, with 2 bases separating them. The CDR3 loop spans 11 amino acids. Germline CDR1 SQVTM, CDR2 ANQGSEA. CDR3: CSVEHYNEQFF. CDR3 DNA: TGCAGCGTTGAACACTACAATGAGCAGTTCTTC.

In its sample, this clone was seen once. The CDR3 DNA follows: TGTGCCAGCAGCTTCGGGACACAGGCTAGTGGCTACACCTTC. Translation: CASSFGTQASGYTF. The V gene is TRBV7-2, the J gene TRBJ1-2, with D possibly matching TRBD1 (6 bases). Germline V gene data show CDR1 as SGHTA and CDR2 as FQGNSA. With 3 bases removed from V and 7 bases from J, the gap between germline ends came to 15 bases. This CDR3 is 14 amino acids long. Supplemented by reference TRBV7-2 and TRBJ1-2, the full variable domain reads GAGVSQSPSNKVTEKGKDVELRCDPISGHTALYWYRQSLGQGLEFLIYFQGNSAPDKSGLPSDRFSAERTGGSVSTLTIQRTQQEDSAVYLCASSFGTQASGYTFGSGTRLTVV.

The chain carries TRBV29-1 and TRBJ2-2, with TRBD2 matching over 8 bases. Germline V gene lookup returns CDR1 SQVTM and CDR2 ANQGSEA. The ends lost 4 bases at V and 1 base at J; junction bases unmatched: 5. CDR3 length: 15 amino acids. CDR3: CSVGPRGGNTGELFF. CDR3 sequence (DNA): TGCAGCGTTGGGCCCCGGGGGGGGAACACCGGGGAGCTGTTTTTT.

The gene calls are TRBV7-3 and TRBJ2-1; 9 nucleotides line up with TRBD1. Germline V gene sequence: CDR1 SGHTA, CDR2 FQGTGA. V lost 5 bases and J lost 7; bases outside the gene matches: 3. This CDR3 is built from 13 residues. CDR3 amino acids: CASSRDRENEQFF. CDR3 sequence (DNA): TGTGCCAGCAGCCGGGACAGGGAGAATGAGCAGTTCTTC.

The rearrangement uses TRBV2 and TRBJ2-6; 7 positions match TRBD1. Germline trimming cut 6 bases from V and 0 bases from J; bases unmatched to any gene: 2. Germline V gives CDR1 SNHLY, CDR2 FYNNEI. The CDR3 is 15 amino acids. CDR3 region: CASRGGSSGANVLTF. The CDR3 coding sequence is TGTGCCAGCAGAGGGGGCAGCTCTGGGGCCAACGTCCTGACTTTC.

The V call is TRBV29-1, the J call TRBJ2-2, with a tentative D call TRBD1 (6 bases). V lost 3 bases and J 3 bases, leaving 8 bases between the germline ends. In germline, CDR1 is SQVTM, CDR2 ANQGSEA. CDR3 length equals 13 residues. DNA of the CDR3: TGCAGCGTTGAGGACAGCGACACCGGGGAGCTGTTTTTT. It specifies CSVEDSDTGELFF.

This clone was observed at least ten times. Other nucleotide sequences from this sample produce the same CDR3. The chain employs TRBV7-9 and TRBJ1-1; TRBD1 matches at 7 bases. CDR3 length: 13 amino acids. From germline, CDR1 is SEHNR and CDR2 FQNEAQ (reference sequence). V lost 6 bases and J lost 5; bases outside the gene matches: 6. Here the CDR3 DNA reads TGTGCCAGCAGTCCAACAGGGGAGACTGAAGCTTTCTTT. This encodes CASSPTGETEAFF. The full variable domain, with the rest looked up from reference TRBV7-9 and TRBJ1-1, is DTGVSQNPRHKITKRGQNVTFRCDPISEHNRLYWYRQTLGQGPEFLTYFQNEAQLEKSRLLSDRFSAERPKGSFSTLEIQRTEQGDSAMYLCASSPTGETEAFFGQGTRLTVV.

The chain couples TRBV4-3 to TRBJ2-2, with TRBD1 as a possible D gene (5 bases). Trimming shortened V by 5 bases and J by 3 bases, and 13 bases separated the two germline ends. The CDR3 loop spans 15 amino acids. Per germline, CDR1 LGHNA and CDR2 YSLEER. The CDR3 bases are TGCGCCAGCAGCAGAGGACATGGTGACACCGGGGAGCTGTTTTTT. This codes for CASSRGHGDTGELFF.

The V call is TRBV18, the J call TRBJ1-4; perhaps TRBD1 as D (5 bases). Germline CDR1 and CDR2: KGHSH and LQKENI. V lost 4 bases, J lost 8 bases, and 11 bases lay in between. The CDR3 runs 13 residues. The CDR3 DNA is TGTGCCAGCTCACTGGGGACTTTGGAAAAACTGTTTTTT. It specifies CASSLGTLEKLFF.

The chain is built from TRBV19 and TRBJ1-6; 9 bases map to TRBD1. CDR3 length: 15 amino acids. Germline trimming cut 5 bases from V and 8 bases from J; bases unmatched to any gene: 7. CDR1 LNHDA and CDR2 SQIVND come from the germline V gene (reference sequence). The CDR3 protein is CASSLPGTGHSPLHF. In DNA, the CDR3 is TGTGCCAGTAGTCTTCCCGGGACAGGGCATTCACCCCTCCACTTT.

This chain uses TRBV7-2 with TRBJ2-2; 9 nucleotides line up with TRBD1. Germline assignment: CDR1 SGHTA and CDR2 FQGNSA. J lost 7 bases, V lost 5 bases, and 5 bases had no gene match. The CDR3 contains 14 residues. CDR3 protein: CASSPGQGGGELFF. The CDR3 DNA reads TGTGCCAGCAGCCCGGGACAGGGTGGCGGGGAGCTGTTTTTT. Looking up the rest from reference TRBV7-2 and TRBJ2-2 gives the full variable domain: GAGVSQSPSNKVTEKGKDVELRCDPISGHTALYWYRQSLGQGLEFLIYFQGNSAPDKSGLPSDRFSAERTGGSVSTLTIQRTQQEDSAVYLCASSPGQGGGELFFGEGSRLTVL.

The chain combines TRBV6-5 with TRBJ2-2; no clear D gene. The germline V gene encodes CDR1 MNHEY and CDR2 SVGAGI. CDR3 length: 14 amino acids. V dropped 7 bases and J dropped 1 base, with 10 bases sitting between them. CDR3 coding DNA: TGTGCCAGCAAAGTCCGGAGGAACACCGGGGAGCTGTTTTTT. This codes for CASKVRRNTGELFF.

This clone was recorded a few times. The chain recombines TRBV2 with TRBJ2-1; D gene unclear. The V gene lost 3 bases and the J gene lost 6 bases, with 15 bases spanning the gap. CDR3 length equals 15 residues. Germline loops: CDR1 SNHLY, CDR2 FYNNEI. The CDR3 DNA sequence: TGTGCCAGCAGTGACAAGCAACTCAACCTCAATGAGCAGTTCTTC. Its translation is CASSDKQLNLNEQFF.

V is TRBV4-3 and J is TRBJ2-1; D unclear. Germline V lookup: CDR1 LGHNA, CDR2 YSLEER. V lost 4 bases and J 5 bases, leaving 9 bases between the germline ends. This CDR3 contains 13 residues. CDR3 residues: CASSPLRDNEQFF. CDR3 sequence (DNA): TGCGCCAGCAGCCCCCTCCGAGACAATGAGCAGTTCTTC.

The chain couples TRBV7-9 to TRBJ1-1; D may be TRBD1 (5 bases). This CDR3 spans 13 amino acids. Germline CDR1 and CDR2: SEHNR and FQNEAQ (reference sequence). Trimming shortened V by 5 bases and J by 2 bases, and 9 bases separated the two germline ends. The CDR3 nucleotides are TGTGCCAGCAGCCGGGGGAAAAACACTGAAGCTTTCTTT. Protein product: CASSRGKNTEAFF.

V gene TRBV5-5 combines with J gene TRBJ2-6, with a tentative D call TRBD2 (5 bases). V was pared by 4 bases and J by 5 bases, with 10 bases between. The germline gives CDR1 SGHKS, CDR2 YYEKEE (reference sequence). The CDR3 totals 14 residues. CDR3 amino acids: CASSQDSRANVLTF. In nucleotides, the CDR3 is TGTGCCAGCAGCCAGGACTCGCGGGCCAACGTCCTGACTTTC.

The chain is built from TRBV7-9 and TRBJ1-1; a possible D gene is TRBD1 (5 bases). The CDR3 runs to 15 residues. CDR1 is SEHNR and CDR2 is FQNEAQ in the germline V gene (reference sequence). Trimming removed 1 base from V and 0 bases from J, with 9 bases in between. The chain's CDR3 is CASSLEGLMNTEAFF. CDR3 DNA: TGTGCCAGCAGCTTAGAGGGACTCATGAACACTGAAGCTTTCTTT.

This sequence joins TRBV27 and TRBJ1-6, with 8 bases that match TRBD1. The germline V gene encodes CDR1 MNHEY and CDR2 SMNVEV (reference sequence). V trimming: 3 bases; J trimming: 6 bases; junction bases outside the gene matches: 7. This CDR3 spans 16 amino acids. The CDR3 loop is CASSFRRDRTNSPLHF. CDR3 nucleotides: TGTGCCAGCAGTTTCCGACGGGACAGGACTAATTCACCCCTCCACTTT.

V is TRBV7-9 and J is TRBJ1-6; D may be TRBD1 (6 bases). The CDR3 sequence is 14 residues long. V lost 5 bases, J lost 7 bases, and 12 bases lay in between. Germline V gives CDR1 SEHNR, CDR2 FQNEAQ (reference sequence). The CDR3 is CASSPGGGNSPLHF. DNA of the CDR3: TGTGCCAGCAGCCCGGGAGGGGGAAATTCACCCCTCCACTTT.

The chain is built from TRBV15 and TRBJ2-7; D may be TRBD1 (5 bases). The CDR3 is made up of 15 amino acids. CDR1 and CDR2 (germline): LNHNV, YYDKDF (reference sequence). Trimming took off 2 bases at V and 2 bases at J, with 13 bases between the two ends. In DNA, the CDR3 is TGTGCCACCAGCAGACTACAGGCTAACCCCTACGAGCAGTACTTC. It codes for CATSRLQANPYEQYF.

The CDR3 reads CASSLAGGPRDTQYF. Here the CDR3 DNA reads TGCGCCAGTTCGTTAGCGGGGGGGCCCAGAGATACGCAGTATTTT. The chain recombines TRBV10-2 with TRBJ2-3; TRBD2 matches 11 bases. CDR1 WSHSY and CDR2 SAAADI come from the germline V gene. CDR3 length: 15 residues. V was clipped by 9 bases and J by 5 bases; unmatched bases: 10.

The chain couples TRBV5-1 to TRBJ2-2; 8 nucleotides agree with TRBD1. The CDR3 extends over 15 amino acids. With V trimmed by 0 bases and J by 6 bases, 4 bases remained unmatched. CDR1 SGHRS and CDR2 YFSETQ come from the germline V gene. The chain's CDR3 is CASSLADRDAGELFF. CDR3 nucleotide sequence: TGCGCCAGCAGCTTGGCGGACAGGGATGCCGGGGAGCTGTTTTTT.

For this clone: Other DNA sequences from this sample encode an identical CDR3 as well. The chain is built from TRBV5-1 and TRBJ1-5, with 8 positions matching TRBD1. The V gene end was trimmed by 2 bases and the J gene end by 4 bases; junction bases not matched to a gene: 5. Germline assignment: CDR1 SGHRS and CDR2 YFSETQ. The CDR3 sequence is 15 residues long. The CDR3 protein is CASSLDGTGNQPQHF. CDR3 sequence (DNA): TGCGCCAGCAGCTTAGACGGGACAGGTAATCAGCCCCAGCATTTT.